This entry is about one T cell receptor (beta chain). Its antigen is as yet unknown. Trimming took 6 bases from V and 14 from J; bases not matched to a gene: 17. CDR3 length: 14 residues. CDR1 is KGHSH, CDR2 LQKENI, per germline. The authors divided CD4+ cells into CD45RA+ naive and CD45RA-negative memory subsets. This entry is derived from a study of shared clonotypes between healthy human individuals. In the study overall: Three CD4 naive, three CD4 memory, two CD8 naive and one CD8 memory plate were used per donor. Broader study findings: In contrast to clonotypes shared by all four donors, non-shared clonotypes had lower generation probabilities.

This table comes from immunoSEQ multiplex PCR, and its TCRdb copy is limited to in-frame clones, with some not included. This table has a few million clones, over 90% appearing once. The sequenced sample was naive CD4+ T cells from PBMCs. The sample's subset: CD45RA+ positively selected. The TCR sequence derives from a young man in good health. Some clones in this sample may be carry-over from other donors' samples. V is TRBV18 and J is TRBJ1-2; TRBD1 matches at 8 bases. The CDR3 spells CASSSLQGQVVETF. Here the CDR3 DNA reads TGTGCCAGCTCGTCCCTCCAGGGACAGGTGGTCGAGACCTTC.